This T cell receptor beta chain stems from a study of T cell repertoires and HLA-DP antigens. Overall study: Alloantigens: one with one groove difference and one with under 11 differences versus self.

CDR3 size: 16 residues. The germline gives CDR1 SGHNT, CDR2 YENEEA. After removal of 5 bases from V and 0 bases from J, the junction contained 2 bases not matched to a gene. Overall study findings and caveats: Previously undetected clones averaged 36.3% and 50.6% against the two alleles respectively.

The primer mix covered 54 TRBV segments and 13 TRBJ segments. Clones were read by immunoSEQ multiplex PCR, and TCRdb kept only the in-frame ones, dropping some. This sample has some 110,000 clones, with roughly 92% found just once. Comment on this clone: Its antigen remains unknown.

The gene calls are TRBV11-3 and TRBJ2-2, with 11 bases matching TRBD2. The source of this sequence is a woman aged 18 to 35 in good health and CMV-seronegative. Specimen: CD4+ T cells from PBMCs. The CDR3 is CASSTSGSTNTGELFF. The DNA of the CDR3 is TGTGCCAGCAGCACTAGCGGGAGTACGAACACCGGGGAGCTGTTTTTT.